This T cell receptor (beta chain) was retrieved from a study of CD8+CD57+ T cells in acquired aplastic anemia. TCR beta VDJ combinations and CDR3 sequences were profiled from genomic DNA. TCRdb independently ran MiXCR on the reads; one entry per CDR3 protein. The repertoire holds around 170,000 distinct CDR3 sequences, approximately 50% seen once, with over 7.5% in the top ten. Study-wide results and limits: There were about 27 CD8+ CDR3 sequences that occurred in both patients and controls. Patients did not significantly differ from controls in CD8+ Simpson's diversity.

From germline, CDR1 is LGHNA and CDR2 YNFKEQ. The CDR3 covers 15 residues. V shed 9 bases and J shed 7 bases, with 22 bases lying between them. This clonotype has ten or more counts. The antigen remains unidentified. Previously, flow cytometry had revealed CD8+CD57+ cell expansion in the patients chosen for sequencing. Every one of the patients had aplastic anemia (severe, acquired). The sequencing input was sorted CD4+, CD8+, or CD8+CD57+ T cells (not recorded which) from PBMCs. The genes are TRBV4-2 and TRBJ2-1; D assignment may be TRBD1 or TRBD2 (5 bases each). The TCR was taken from a human donor with aplastic anemia. CDR3 sequence reads: CASLDRGYSRNEQFF. The CDR3 DNA sequence: TGTGCCAGTCTGGACCGGGGCTATTCGAGGAATGAGCAGTTCTTC.